The 3 T cell receptor beta chains listed next were all sequenced from one sample in a study of vaccination and CD4 T cells after COVID-19. What these receptors recognize is not known. The treatment is: roughly 11-day PBMC culture with coronavirus spike peptide pools or control peptides (ViraFEST assay). Once obtained from cultured CD4+ T cells, the DNA was sequenced using the Oncomine TCR Beta short-read assay. TCRdb reprocessed the PCR reads with MiXCR, giving one entry per CDR3 protein. Of under 25,000 distinct CDR3 sequences listed, 40% to 55% are singletons. This material consisted of CD4+ T cells from blood, cultured in vitro, taken after SARS-CoV-2 vaccination. These receptors were obtained from a human donor who had recovered from COVID-19.

This clonotype was detected a few times. The chain links TRBV20-1 to TRBJ1-5; 10 bases fit TRBD1. There are 16 residues in the CDR3. From germline, CDR1 is DFQATT and CDR2 SNEGSKA (reference sequence). V was clipped by 6 bases and J by 6 bases; unmatched bases: 14. This chain's CDR3 is CSARTGGRLSGQPQHF. CDR3 coding DNA: TGCAGTGCGCGGACAGGGGGGCGCCTCAGCGGTCAGCCCCAGCATTTT.

The chain is built from TRBV11-2 and TRBJ1-2; D not certain. CDR1 and CDR2 (germline): SGHAT, FQNNGV. CDR3 length: 15 residues. V shed 0 bases and J shed 5 bases, with 13 bases lying between them. CDR3 region: CASSLDGLGTYGYTF. The CDR3 DNA follows: TGTGCCAGCAGCTTAGACGGCCTGGGTACTTATGGCTACACCTTC.

The chain carries TRBV7-9 and TRBJ1-2; no firm D call. V dropped 7 bases and J dropped 2 bases, with 14 bases sitting between them. Germline lookup yields CDR1 SEHNR and CDR2 FQNEAQ (reference sequence). The CDR3 consists of 14 residues. The CDR3 is CASTIGAGNYGYTF. In nucleotides, the CDR3 is TGTGCCAGCACCATCGGCGCGGGGAACTATGGCTACACCTTC.